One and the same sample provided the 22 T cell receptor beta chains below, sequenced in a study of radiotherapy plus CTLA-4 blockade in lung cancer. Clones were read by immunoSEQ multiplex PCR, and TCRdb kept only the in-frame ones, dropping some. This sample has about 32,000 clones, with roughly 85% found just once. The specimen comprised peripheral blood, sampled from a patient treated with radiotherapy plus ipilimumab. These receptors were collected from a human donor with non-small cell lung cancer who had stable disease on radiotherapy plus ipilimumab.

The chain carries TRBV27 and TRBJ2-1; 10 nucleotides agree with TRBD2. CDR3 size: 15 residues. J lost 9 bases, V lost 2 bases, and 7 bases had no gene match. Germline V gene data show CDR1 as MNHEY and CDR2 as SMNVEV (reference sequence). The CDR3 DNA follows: TGTGCCAGCAGTTTAGGGCTAGCGGGAGTTGGTGAGCAGTTCTTC. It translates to CASSLGLAGVGEQFF.

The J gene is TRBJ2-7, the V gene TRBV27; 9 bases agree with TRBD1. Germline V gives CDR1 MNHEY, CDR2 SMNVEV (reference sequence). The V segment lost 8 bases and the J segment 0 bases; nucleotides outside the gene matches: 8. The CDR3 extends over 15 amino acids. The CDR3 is CASGHRDRVSYEQYF. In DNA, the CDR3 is TGTGCCAGCGGACACCGGGACAGGGTCTCCTACGAGCAGTACTTC.

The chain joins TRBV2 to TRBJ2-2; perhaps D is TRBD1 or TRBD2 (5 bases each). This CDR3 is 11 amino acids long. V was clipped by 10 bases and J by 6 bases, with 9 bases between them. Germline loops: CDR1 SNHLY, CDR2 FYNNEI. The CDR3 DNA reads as TGTGCCACCAGAGGGGCCGGGGAGCTGTTTTTT. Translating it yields CATRGAGELFF.

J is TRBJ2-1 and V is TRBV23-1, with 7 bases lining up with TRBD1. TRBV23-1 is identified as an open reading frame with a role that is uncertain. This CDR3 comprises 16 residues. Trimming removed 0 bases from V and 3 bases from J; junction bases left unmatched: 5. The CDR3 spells CASSQSTGKLYNEQFF. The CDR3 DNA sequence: TGCGCCAGCAGTCAATCGACAGGGAAACTCTACAATGAGCAGTTCTTC.

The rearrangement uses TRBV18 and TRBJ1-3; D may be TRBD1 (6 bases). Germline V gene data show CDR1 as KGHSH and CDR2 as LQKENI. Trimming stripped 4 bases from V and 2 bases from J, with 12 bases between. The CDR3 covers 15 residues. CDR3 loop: CASSQRQVAGNTIYF. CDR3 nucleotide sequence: TGTGCCAGCTCACAAAGACAGGTGGCTGGAAACACCATATATTTT. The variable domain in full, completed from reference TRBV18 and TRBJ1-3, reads NAGVMQNPRHLVRRRGQEARLRCSPMKGHSHVYWYRQLPEEGLKFMVYLQKENIIDESGMPKERFSAEFPKEGPSILRIQQVVRGDSAAYFCASSQRQVAGNTIYFGEGSWLTVV.

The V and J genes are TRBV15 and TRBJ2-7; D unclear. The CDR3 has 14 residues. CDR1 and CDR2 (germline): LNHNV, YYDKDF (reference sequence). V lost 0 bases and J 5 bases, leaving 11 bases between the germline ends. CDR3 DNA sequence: TGTGCCACCAGCAGAGATCGGAATAGCCACGAGCAGTACTTC. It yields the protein CATSRDRNSHEQYF. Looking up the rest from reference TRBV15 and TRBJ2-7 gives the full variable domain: DAMVIQNPRYQVTQFGKPVTLSCSQTLNHNVMYWYQQKSSQAPKLLFHYYDKDFNNEADTPDNFQSRRPNTSFCFLDIRSPGLGDTAMYLCATSRDRNSHEQYFGPGTRLTVT.

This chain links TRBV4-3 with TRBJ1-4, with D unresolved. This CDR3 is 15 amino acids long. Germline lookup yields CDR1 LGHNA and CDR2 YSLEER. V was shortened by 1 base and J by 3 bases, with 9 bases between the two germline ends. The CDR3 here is CASSQGRGANEKLFF. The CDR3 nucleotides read TGCGCCAGCAGCCAAGGCCGGGGTGCTAATGAAAAACTGTTTTTT.

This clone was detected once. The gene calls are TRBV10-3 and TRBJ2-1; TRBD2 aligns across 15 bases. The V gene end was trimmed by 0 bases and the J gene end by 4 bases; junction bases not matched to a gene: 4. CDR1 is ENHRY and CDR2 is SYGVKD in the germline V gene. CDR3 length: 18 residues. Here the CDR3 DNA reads TGTGCCATCAGTGAGTCAGGGACTAGCGGGGGGCGTTACAATGAGCAGTTCTTC. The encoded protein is CAISESGTSGGRYNEQFF.

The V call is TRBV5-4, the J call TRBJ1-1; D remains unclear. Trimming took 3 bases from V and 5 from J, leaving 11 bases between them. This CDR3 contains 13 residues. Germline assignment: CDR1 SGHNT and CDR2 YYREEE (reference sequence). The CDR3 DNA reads TGTGCCAGCAGCTGGACTGGCAGTACTGAAGCTTTCTTT. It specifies CASSWTGSTEAFF.

The CDR3 sequence is CASSLGATPNTGELFF. The CDR3, as DNA: TGTGCCAGCAGCTTAGGGGCCACACCAAACACCGGGGAGCTGTTTTTT. J is TRBJ2-2 and V is TRBV7-2; no clear D gene. Germline CDR1 is SGHTA and CDR2 is FQGNSA. The germline V and J ends were trimmed by 1 base and 2 bases, with 11 bases remaining between them. There are 16 residues in the CDR3.

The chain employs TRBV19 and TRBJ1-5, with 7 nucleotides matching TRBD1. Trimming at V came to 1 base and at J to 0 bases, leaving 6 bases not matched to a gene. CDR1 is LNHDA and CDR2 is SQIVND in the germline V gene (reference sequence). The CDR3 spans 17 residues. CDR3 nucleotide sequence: TGTGCCAGTAGTATAGCTTCGGGACAGTATAGCAATCAGCCCCAGCATTTT. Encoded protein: CASSIASGQYSNQPQHF.

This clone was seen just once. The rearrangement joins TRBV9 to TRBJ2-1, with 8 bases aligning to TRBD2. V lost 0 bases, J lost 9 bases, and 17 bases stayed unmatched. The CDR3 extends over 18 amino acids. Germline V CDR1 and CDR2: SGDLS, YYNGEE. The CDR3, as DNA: TGTGCCAGCAGCGTAGAGCAGGCGGGAGGAGGAGAAAGTAGTGAGCAGTTCTTC. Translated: CASSVEQAGGGESSEQFF.

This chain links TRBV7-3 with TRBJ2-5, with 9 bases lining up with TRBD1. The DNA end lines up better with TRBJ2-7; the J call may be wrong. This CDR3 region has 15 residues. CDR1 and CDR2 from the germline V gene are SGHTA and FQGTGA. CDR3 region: CASSSRGGQGLEQYF. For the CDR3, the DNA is TGTGCCAGCAGCTCCAGGGGGGGACAGGGACTCGAGCAGTACTTC.

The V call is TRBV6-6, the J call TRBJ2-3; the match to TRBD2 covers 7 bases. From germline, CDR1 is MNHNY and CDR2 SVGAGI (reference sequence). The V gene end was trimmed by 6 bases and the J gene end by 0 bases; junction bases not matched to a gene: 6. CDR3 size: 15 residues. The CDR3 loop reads CASRLTSESTDTQYF. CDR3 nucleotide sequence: TGTGCCAGCAGGCTCACTAGCGAAAGCACAGATACGCAGTATTTT.

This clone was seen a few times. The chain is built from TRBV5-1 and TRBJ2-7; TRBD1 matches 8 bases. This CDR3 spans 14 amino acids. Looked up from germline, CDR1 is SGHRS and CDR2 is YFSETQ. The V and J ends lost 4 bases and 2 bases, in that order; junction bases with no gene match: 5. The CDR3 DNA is TGCGCCAGCAGCGCTGAGGACAGGGCCTACGAGCAGTACTTC. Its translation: CASSAEDRAYEQYF.

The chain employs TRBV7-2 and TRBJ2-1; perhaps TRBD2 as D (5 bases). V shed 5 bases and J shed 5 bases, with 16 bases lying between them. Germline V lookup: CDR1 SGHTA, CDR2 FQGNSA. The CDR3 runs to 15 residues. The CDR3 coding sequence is TGTGCCAGCAGCCGTGAGGGAATAAGAGACAATGAGCAGTTCTTC. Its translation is CASSREGIRDNEQFF.

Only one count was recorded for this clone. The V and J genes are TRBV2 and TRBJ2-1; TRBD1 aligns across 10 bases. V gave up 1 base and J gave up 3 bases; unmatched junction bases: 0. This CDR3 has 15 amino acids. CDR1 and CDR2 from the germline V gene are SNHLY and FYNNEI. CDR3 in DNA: TGTGCCAGCAGTGAAGGGGACAGGGGCTACAATGAGCAGTTCTTC. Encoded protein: CASSEGDRGYNEQFF.

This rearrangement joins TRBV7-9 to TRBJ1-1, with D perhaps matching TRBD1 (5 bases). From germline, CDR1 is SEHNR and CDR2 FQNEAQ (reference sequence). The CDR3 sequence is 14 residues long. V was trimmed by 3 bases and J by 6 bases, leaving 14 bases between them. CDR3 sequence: CASSFDWPGAEAFF. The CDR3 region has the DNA TGTGCCAGCAGCTTCGATTGGCCGGGGGCTGAAGCTTTCTTT.

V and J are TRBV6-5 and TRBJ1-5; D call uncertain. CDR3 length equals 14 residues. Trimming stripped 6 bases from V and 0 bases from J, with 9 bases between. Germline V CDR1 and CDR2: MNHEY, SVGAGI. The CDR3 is CASRSFSSNQPQHF. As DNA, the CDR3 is TGTGCCAGCAGGTCCTTCAGTAGCAATCAGCCCCAGCATTTT.

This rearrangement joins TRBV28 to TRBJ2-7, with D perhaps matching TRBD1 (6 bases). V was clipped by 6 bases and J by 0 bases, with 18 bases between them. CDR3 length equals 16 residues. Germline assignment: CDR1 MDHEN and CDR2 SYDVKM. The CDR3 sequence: CASSTLGGWRSYEQYF. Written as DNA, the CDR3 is TGTGCCAGCAGCACCCTTGGGGGCTGGCGCTCCTACGAGCAGTACTTC.

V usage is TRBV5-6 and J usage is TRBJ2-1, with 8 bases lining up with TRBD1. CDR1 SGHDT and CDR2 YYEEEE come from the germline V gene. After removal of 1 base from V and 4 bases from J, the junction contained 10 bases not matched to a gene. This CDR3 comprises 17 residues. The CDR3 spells CASSLLSGQGVYNEQFF. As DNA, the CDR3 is TGTGCCAGCAGCTTGCTGTCCGGACAGGGTGTTTACAATGAGCAGTTCTTC.

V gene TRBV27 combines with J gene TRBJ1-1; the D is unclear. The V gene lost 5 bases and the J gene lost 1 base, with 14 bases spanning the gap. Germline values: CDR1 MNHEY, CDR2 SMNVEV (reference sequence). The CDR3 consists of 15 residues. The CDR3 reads CASSPSGGRNTEAFF. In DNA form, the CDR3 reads TGTGCCAGCAGTCCCTCGGGTGGAAGGAACACTGAAGCTTTCTTT.